These 24 T cell receptor beta chains came from one sample sequenced in a study of regulatory T cells in long-lasting Graves disease. Documented time point: persistent/refractory GD, antithyroid drugs over 5 years with positive TRAb. Generation of the TCR library employed RNA extracted from PBMCs. Construction of TCR beta libraries relied on iRepertoire HTBI primers and on Arm-PCR targeting CDR3 regions. TCRdb used MiXCR to reprocess the multiplex PCR reads, holding one entry per CDR3 protein. The sample lists under 500,000 distinct CDR3 sequences, less than 25% seen once, with roughly 20% in the top ten. The sample in question was peripheral blood mononuclear cells (PBMCs), obtained when the disease was refractory, from a patient treated with antithyroid drugs. These receptor sequences come from a female donor with Graves disease.

This clonotype was seen a few times. The chain is built from TRBV14 and TRBJ1-4, with D possibly being TRBD1 (5 bases). Germline lookup yields CDR1 SGHDN and CDR2 FVKESK. With 5 bases removed from V and 12 bases from J, the gap between germline ends came to 10 bases. This CDR3 has 11 residues. This chain's CDR3 is CASSGTTELFF. The CDR3, as DNA: TGTGCCAGCAGCGGGACGACGGAACTGTTTTTT.

This clonotype was seen many times. The CDR3 is CASMQNTEAFF. The CDR3 region has the DNA TGTGCCAGCATGCAAAACACTGAAGCTTTCTTT. This rearrangement joins TRBV28 to TRBJ1-1; D gene uncertain. The CDR3 has 11 residues. Germline CDR1 MDHEN, CDR2 SYDVKM. V lost 7 bases and J lost 2, with 5 bases in between.

This clonotype was counted at least ten times. The CDR3 loop reads CSVHGQGVGAFF. The DNA of the CDR3 is TGCAGCGTTCACGGACAGGGTGTTGGAGCTTTCTTT. The gene calls are TRBV29-1 and TRBJ1-1; 8 bases map to TRBD1. J gave up 10 bases and V 5 bases, and 9 bases lay outside the gene matches. From germline, CDR1 is SQVTM and CDR2 ANQGSEA. The CDR3 extends over 12 amino acids.

On this clonotype: A far larger clone is off by one base, so a read error is likely. This chain connects TRBV7-3 to TRBJ2-5; 9 bases are shared with TRBD2. This CDR3 region has 16 residues. J was trimmed by 5 bases and V by 5 bases; bases with no gene match: 12. The germline V gene has CDR1 SGHTA and CDR2 FQGTGA. As DNA, the CDR3 is TGTGCCAGCAGCGTCAGTGGTAGCGGGAGAATGGAGACCCAGTACTTC. This encodes CASSVSGSGRMETQYF.

This clonotype was counted many times. The chain links TRBV19 to TRBJ1-1, with D possibly TRBD1 on 5 matching bases. CDR3 length equals 12 residues. V was trimmed by 6 bases and J by 1 base, leaving 6 bases between them. CDR1 is LNHDA, CDR2 SQIVND, per germline (reference sequence). DNA of the CDR3: TGTGCCAGTAGGACAGCGAACACTGAAGCTTTCTTT. It codes for CASRTANTEAFF.

The chain links TRBV28 to TRBJ2-7; TRBD1 is a possible D gene (6 bases). The CDR3 runs to 14 residues. V shed 6 bases and J shed 5 bases, with 17 bases lying between them. Germline loops: CDR1 MDHEN, CDR2 SYDVKM. The CDR3 loop is CASRPATGWNEQYF. CDR3 nucleotides: TGTGCCAGCAGACCCGCAACAGGGTGGAACGAGCAGTACTTC.

This clonotype was detected a few times. Here the CDR3 reads CASSLSQGHWNTEAFF. The CDR3 region has the DNA TGTGCCAGCAGCTTGAGTCAGGGCCACTGGAACACTGAAGCTTTCTTT. The chain joins TRBV7-9 to TRBJ1-1; a weak D match, TRBD1 (5 bases). V was cut by 3 bases and J by 1 base, with 15 bases left in between. Germline V lookup: CDR1 SEHNR, CDR2 FQNEAQ (reference sequence). This CDR3 contains 16 residues.

Concerning this clonotype itself: A much larger clone is a single base away; this may be a read error. The conserved final phenylalanine or tryptophan is absent from the CDR3, which likely points to a read error. In DNA form, the CDR3 reads TGTGCCAGCAGTGAAGCGGGGGAAAGAGGCAACACTGAAGCTTTCTCT. It is translated as CASSEAGERGNTEAFS. The chain recombines TRBV6-1 with TRBJ1-1; D might be TRBD1 (5 bases). The V gene's germline CDR1 is MNHNS and CDR2 SASEGT. CDR3 size: 16 residues. Trimming took 0 bases from V and 2 from J, leaving 13 bases between them.

This rearrangement joins TRBV28 to TRBJ2-3; 10 nucleotides line up with TRBD2. The germline CDR1 and CDR2 sequences are MDHEN and SYDVKM. V lost 5 bases, J lost 6 bases, and 11 bases stayed unmatched. This CDR3 has 16 residues. This CDR3 reads CASSLRTSGTLDTQYF. The DNA for the CDR3 is TGTGCCAGCAGTCTGCGGACTAGCGGAACGCTGGATACGCAGTATTTT.

The rearrangement joins TRBV6-5 to TRBJ1-1; D unresolved. The V and J ends lost 0 bases and 0 bases respectively, with 8 bases between them. The V gene's germline CDR1 is MNHEY and CDR2 SVGAGI. The CDR3 is made up of 15 amino acids. The CDR3 loop reads CASSYSGNMNTEAFF. The DNA of the CDR3 is TGTGCCAGCAGTTACTCGGGGAATATGAACACTGAAGCTTTCTTT.

This clonotype came up many times. The gene calls are TRBV18 and TRBJ1-1; tentatively, D is TRBD1 (6 bases). The V gene lost 5 bases and the J gene lost 1 base, with 8 bases spanning the gap. The germline gives CDR1 KGHSH, CDR2 LQKENI. CDR3 length equals 13 residues. The CDR3 spells CASSTDRNTEAFF. The CDR3 coding sequence is TGTGCCAGCTCAACGGACAGGAACACTGAAGCTTTCTTT.

This clonotype was detected ten times or more. The rearrangement uses TRBV28 and TRBJ1-2, with D maybe TRBD1 (6 bases). V lost 3 bases, J lost 8 bases, and 19 bases lay in between. CDR1 and CDR2 from the germline V gene are MDHEN and SYDVKM. The CDR3 has 15 amino acids. In nucleotides, the CDR3 is TGTGCCAGCAGTTTGCCCCACACCGGGGGCCGGGGCTACACCTTC. This encodes CASSLPHTGGRGYTF.

The sample holds a few counts of this clonotype. The J gene is TRBJ2-5, the V gene TRBV5-1, with 8 bases that match TRBD1. The ends lost 2 bases at V and 0 bases at J; junction bases unmatched: 0. Germline V gene data show CDR1 as SGHRS and CDR2 as YFSETQ. CDR3 size: 14 residues. For the CDR3, the DNA is TGCGCCAGCAGCTTACAGGGGGACCAAGAGACCCAGTACTTC. Translation gives CASSLQGDQETQYF.

J is TRBJ2-1 and V is TRBV11-2, with 9 positions matching TRBD2. Germline V CDR1 and CDR2: SGHAT, FQNNGV. This CDR3 spans 16 amino acids. With V trimmed by 1 base and J by 8 bases, 9 bases remained unmatched. CDR3 amino acids: CASSLVASGRFHEQFF. CDR3 DNA sequence: TGTGCCAGCAGCTTAGTTGCCAGCGGGAGGTTTCATGAGCAGTTCTTC.

The gene calls are TRBV15 and TRBJ2-2, with TRBD2 as a possible D gene (6 bases). V gave up 3 bases and J gave up 7 bases, with 12 bases separating them. CDR1 LNHNV and CDR2 YYDKDF come from the germline V gene (reference sequence). This CDR3 is built from 14 residues. The CDR3 DNA sequence: TGTGCCACCAGCAGCGGATCGGGAGTCGGGGAGCTGTTTTTT. This encodes CATSSGSGVGELFF. The variable domain in full, completed from reference TRBV15 and TRBJ2-2, reads DAMVIQNPRYQVTQFGKPVTLSCSQTLNHNVMYWYQQKSSQAPKLLFHYYDKDFNNEADTPDNFQSRRPNTSFCFLDIRSPGLGDTAMYLCATSSGSGVGELFFGEGSRLTVL.

The chain employs TRBV19 and TRBJ2-6; the match to TRBD1 covers 7 bases. This CDR3 has 16 residues. Germline CDR1 LNHDA, CDR2 SQIVND (reference sequence). The J segment lost 2 bases and the V segment lost 5 bases, leaving 6 bases of the junction unmatched. CDR3 in amino acids: CASSSYRGPGANVLTF. The CDR3 nucleotides are TGTGCCAGTAGTTCCTACAGGGGCCCTGGGGCCAACGTCCTGACTTTC.

In the case of this clonotype: At one of its ends the junction is not consistent with the germline gene, which may arise from a read error. This rearrangement joins TRBV5-1 to TRBJ1-2; 7 bases are a match to TRBD1. Germline V gives CDR1 SGHRS, CDR2 YFSETQ. The CDR3 runs to 16 residues. As DNA, the CDR3 is TGTGCCAGCAGCTCCAAGGGCTACAGGGGACTATATGGCTACACCTTC. This encodes CASSSKGYRGLYGYTF.

This clonotype occurred many times. V gene TRBV10-3 combines with J gene TRBJ1-2; a possible D gene is TRBD1 (5 bases). Germline V CDR1 and CDR2: ENHRY, SYGVKD. The CDR3 is 16 amino acids. V lost 6 bases, J lost 3 bases, and 20 bases lay in between. The CDR3 protein is CAIRGGTSGRDYGYTF. CDR3 coding DNA: TGTGCCATCAGGGGAGGGACTTCCGGAAGGGACTATGGCTACACCTTC.

In its sample, this clonotype was seen a few times. This chain connects TRBV5-4 to TRBJ2-7, with 8 nucleotides matching TRBD2. CDR1 and CDR2 from the germline V gene are SGHNT and YYREEE (reference sequence). After removal of 0 bases from V and 0 bases from J, the junction contained 5 bases not matched to a gene. The CDR3 spans 16 residues. DNA of the CDR3: TGTGCCAGCAGCTTGGGGGGCAGCGGGAGCTCCTACGAGCAGTACTTC. This gives the protein CASSLGGSGSSYEQYF.

The sample holds a few counts of this clonotype. V usage is TRBV28 and J usage is TRBJ1-5; D may be TRBD1 (5 bases). The germline V gene has CDR1 MDHEN and CDR2 SYDVKM. Trimming cost V 5 bases and J 2 bases, with 19 bases left between them. The CDR3 is made up of 17 amino acids. The CDR3 sequence is CASSHDISPRGNQPQHF. CDR3 in DNA: TGTGCCAGCAGTCATGACATTTCCCCCAGGGGCAATCAGCCCCAGCATTTT.

The table lists this clonotype with a few counts. V is TRBV7-9 and J is TRBJ2-3; 7 bases match TRBD1. CDR3 length: 16 residues. Germline V gene lookup returns CDR1 SEHNR and CDR2 FQNEAQ (reference sequence). V shed 5 bases, J shed 0 bases, and the junction held 8 bases outside the gene matches. CDR3 region: CASSKGETGSTDTQYF. The CDR3 DNA follows: TGTGCCAGCAGCAAGGGGGAGACAGGGAGCACAGATACGCAGTATTTT.

The CDR3 is CASRTTGGGQPFLVAFF. The CDR3 nucleotides read TGTGCCAGCAGAACTACCGGAGGTGGACAGCCGTTCTTGGTCGCTTTCTTT. The gene calls are TRBV28 and TRBJ1-1, with D possibly being TRBD1 (6 bases). The CDR3 is made up of 17 amino acids. The V end lost 6 bases, the J end lost 11 bases, and 31 bases lay between the germline ends. Germline CDR1 and CDR2: MDHEN and SYDVKM.

This clonotype has more than one count but fewer than ten. The J gene is TRBJ2-5, the V gene TRBV7-9, with D unclear. V lost 5 bases to trimming and J lost 5 bases, with 9 bases between them. The CDR3 length is 12 residues. CDR1 and CDR2 from the germline V gene are SEHNR and FQNEAQ (reference sequence). The CDR3: CASSLLVETQYF. The CDR3 DNA sequence: TGTGCCAGCAGCCTTCTCGTGGAGACCCAGTACTTC.

This clonotype has a handful of counts. The chain joins TRBV19 to TRBJ1-6, with TRBD1 matching over 8 bases. Germline-derived CDR1 and CDR2 are LNHDA and SQIVND (reference sequence). V lost 4 bases and J lost 7; bases outside the gene matches: 6. The CDR3 is 15 amino acids. The CDR3 region has the DNA TGTGCCAGTAGTACCGCAGGGGGCTCGAATTCACCCCTCCACTTT. As protein: CASSTAGGSNSPLHF.